The T cell receptor (beta chain) under discussion was sequenced for a study of cytomegalovirus exposure and HLA in healthy donors. The V and J ends lost 1 base and 4 bases respectively, with 19 bases between them. Germline CDR1 and CDR2: SGHTA and FQGNSA. The CDR3 is made up of 17 amino acids. Repertoires were generated with immunoSEQ multiplex PCR, while TCRdb's copy carries only in-frame clones and drops some. The sample has about 110,000 clones, around nine tenths seen once. The TCR sequence derives from a woman aged 30 to 39 in good health and CMV-seropositive. The sample was PBMCs. The chain is built from TRBV7-2 and TRBJ1-2; a weak D match, TRBD1 (5 bases). The CDR3 DNA reads TGTGCCAGCAGCTTAGATAGTATGGGCCAGGGCCTCTATGGCTACACCTTC. Amino acids: CASSLDSMGQGLYGYTF. Drawing the rest from reference TRBV7-2 and TRBJ1-2, the complete variable domain is GAGVSQSPSNKVTEKGKDVELRCDPISGHTALYWYRQSLGQGLEFLIYFQGNSAPDKSGLPSDRFSAERTGGSVSTLTIQRTQQEDSAVYLCASSLDSMGQGLYGYTFGSGTRLTVV.